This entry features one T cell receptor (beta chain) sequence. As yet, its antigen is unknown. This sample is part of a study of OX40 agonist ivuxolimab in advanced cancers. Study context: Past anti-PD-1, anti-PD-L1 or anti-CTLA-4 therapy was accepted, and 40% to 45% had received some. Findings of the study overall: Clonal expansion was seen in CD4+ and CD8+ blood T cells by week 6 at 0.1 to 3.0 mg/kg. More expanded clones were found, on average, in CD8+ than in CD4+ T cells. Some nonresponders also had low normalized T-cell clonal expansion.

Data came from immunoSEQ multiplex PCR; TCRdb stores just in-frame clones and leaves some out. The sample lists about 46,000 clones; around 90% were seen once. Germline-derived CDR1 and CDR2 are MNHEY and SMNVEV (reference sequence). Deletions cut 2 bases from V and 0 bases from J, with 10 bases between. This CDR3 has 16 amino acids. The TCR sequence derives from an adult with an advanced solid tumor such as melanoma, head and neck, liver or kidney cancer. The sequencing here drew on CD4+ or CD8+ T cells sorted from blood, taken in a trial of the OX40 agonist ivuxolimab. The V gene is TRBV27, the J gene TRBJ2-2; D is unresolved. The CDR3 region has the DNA TGTGCCAGCAGTTTAAATGCGCCCCCGAACACCGGGGAGCTGTTTTTT. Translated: CASSLNAPPNTGELFF.